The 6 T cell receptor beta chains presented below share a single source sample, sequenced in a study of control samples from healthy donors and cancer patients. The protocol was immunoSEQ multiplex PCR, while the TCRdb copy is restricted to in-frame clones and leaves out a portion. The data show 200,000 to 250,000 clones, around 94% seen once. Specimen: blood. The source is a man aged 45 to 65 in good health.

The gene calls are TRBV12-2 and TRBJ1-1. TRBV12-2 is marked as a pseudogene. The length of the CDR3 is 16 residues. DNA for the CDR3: TGTGCAAGTCGCTTAGCTTTAAGTATCTCGAACACTGAAGCTTTCTTT. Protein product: CASRLALSISNTEAFF.

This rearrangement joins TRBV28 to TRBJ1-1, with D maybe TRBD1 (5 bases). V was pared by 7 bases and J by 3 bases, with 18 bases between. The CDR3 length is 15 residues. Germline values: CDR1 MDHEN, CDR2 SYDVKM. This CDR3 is CASILPRGRDTEAFF. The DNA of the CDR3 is TGTGCCAGCATCCTGCCTAGGGGTAGGGACACTGAAGCTTTCTTT.

The CDR3 region has the DNA TGTGCCAGCAGTTCGTTTCAACGAAACACCATATATTTT. This translates into CASSSFQRNTIYF. The gene calls are TRBV28 and TRBJ1-3; D remains ambiguous. Trimming took off 4 bases at V and 5 bases at J, with 9 bases between the two ends. From germline, CDR1 is MDHEN and CDR2 SYDVKM. CDR3 size: 13 residues.

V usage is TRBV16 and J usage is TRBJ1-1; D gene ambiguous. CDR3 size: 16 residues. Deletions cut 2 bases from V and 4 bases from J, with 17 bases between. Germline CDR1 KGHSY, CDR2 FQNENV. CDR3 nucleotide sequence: TGTGCCAGCAGCCAAGCTAATCTCATATCTGCCACTGAAGCTTTCTTT. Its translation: CASSQANLISATEAFF.

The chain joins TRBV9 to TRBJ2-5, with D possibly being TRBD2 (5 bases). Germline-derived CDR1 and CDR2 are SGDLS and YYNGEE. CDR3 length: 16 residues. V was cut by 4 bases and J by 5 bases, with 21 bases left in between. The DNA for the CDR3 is TGTGCCAGCAGCCCGCGTGAGGGCAGCGGCGGTGAGACCCAGTACTTC. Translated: CASSPREGSGGETQYF. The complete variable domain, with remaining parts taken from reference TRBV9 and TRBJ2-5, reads DSGVTQTPKHLITATGQRVTLRCSPRSGDLSVYWYQQSLDQGLQFLIQYYNGEERAKGNILERFSAQQFPDLHSELNLSSLELGDSALYFCASSPREGSGGETQYFGPGTRLLVL.

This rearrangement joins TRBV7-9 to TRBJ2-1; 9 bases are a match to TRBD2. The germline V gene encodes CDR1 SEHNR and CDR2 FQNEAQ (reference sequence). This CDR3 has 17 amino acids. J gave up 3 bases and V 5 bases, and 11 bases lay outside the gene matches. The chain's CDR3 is CASSPHLKREVYNEQFF. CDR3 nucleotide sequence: TGTGCCAGCAGCCCCCATCTTAAGCGGGAGGTCTACAATGAGCAGTTCTTC.